A selection of T cell receptor beta chains follows, all from one sample in a study of cytomegalovirus exposure and HLA in healthy donors. Produced via immunoSEQ multiplex PCR; TCRdb's table is partial and in-frame only. In the table there are 150,000 to 200,000 clones, about 79% of which are singletons. The sequenced sample was PBMCs. These receptors were taken from a man younger than 30 in good health and CMV-seronegative. The CDR3 runs from the conserved cysteine through the conserved F or W. A D gene is named only where the DNA matches it firmly. Not all rows give a size; the values are once, few, many and, for expanded clones, a class.

cdr3_aa cdr3_nt j_call d_call clone_size v_call
CASRRTSSDSSYEQYF TGTGCCAGCAGACGGACCTCTAGCGACAGCTCCTACGAGCAGTACTTC TRBJ2-7 . . TRBV27
CASSPEAALAKNIQYF TGTGCCAGCAGCCCCGAGGCAGCCCTAGCCAAAAACATTCAGTACTTC TRBJ2-4 . . TRBV9
CASSDLGQTQNYGYTF TGTGCCAGCAGTGACCTCGGACAGACTCAAAACTATGGCTACACCTTC TRBJ1-2 . . TRBV6-1
CASSLQLQETQYF TGTGCCAGCAGCTTGCAACTTCAAGAGACCCAGTACTTC TRBJ2-5 . . TRBV5-5
CAWSRAGTKNYEQYF TGTGCCTGGAGCCGGGCGGGGACTAAGAACTACGAGCAGTACTTC TRBJ2-7 TRBD2 . TRBV30
CASSRSGTGIEKLFF TGTGCCAGCAGTCGATCCGGGACAGGGATTGAAAAACTGTTTTTT TRBJ1-4 TRBD1 . TRBV6-5
CASSGHGGRDYGYTF TGTGCCAGCAGTGGCCACGGGGGGCGGGACTATGGCTACACCTTC TRBJ1-2 . . TRBV6-5
CASSLAGGSDTEAFF TGTGCCAGCAGTTTGGCGGGGGGTTCGGACACTGAAGCTTTCTTT TRBJ1-1 . . TRBV28
CASSLGDWAFF TGTGCCAGCAGTCTAGGGGATTGGGCTTTCTTT TRBJ1-1 . . TRBV28
CASSLMGGRGTEAFF TGTGCCAGCAGCTTAATGGGTGGCAGGGGCACTGAAGCTTTCTTT TRBJ1-1 . . TRBV7-2
CASSLVSGGLNTGELFF TGTGCCAGCAGCTTAGTAAGCGGGGGCCTGAACACCGGGGAGCTGTTTTTT TRBJ2-2 TRBD2 . TRBV7-2
CASSQVGAGRDAYEQYF TGTGCCAGCAGCCAAGTGGGAGCTGGGCGGGACGCCTACGAGCAGTACTTC TRBJ2-7 . . TRBV4-2
CAWIPPHFGGSLETQYF TGTGCCTGGATCCCCCCCCACTTCGGGGGGTCACTCGAGACCCAGTACTTC TRBJ2-5 TRBD2 once TRBV30
CASSRPGTGVGQPQHF TGTGCCAGCAGCCGTCCCGGGACAGGGGTCGGTCAGCCCCAGCATTTT TRBJ1-5 TRBD1 . TRBV6-6
CASSIKGALGQPQHF TGTGCCAGTAGTATTAAGGGGGCGCTGGGTCAGCCCCAGCATTTT TRBJ1-5 TRBD1 . TRBV19
CATRGGGAGGEQFF TGTGCCACCAGGGGGGGTGGGGCCGGGGGAGAGCAGTTCTTC TRBJ2-1 . . TRBV15
CASSLVGDEQYF TGTGCCAGCAGTTTAGTAGGGGACGAGCAGTACTTC TRBJ2-7 . . TRBV28
CTRSYSTGTRREQYF TGTACCAGAAGCTATTCCACCGGGACTCGCCGGGAGCAGTACTTC TRBJ2-7 . . TRBV5-3
CASSFDRGPTYEQYF TGTGCCAGCAGCTTCGACAGGGGGCCAACCTACGAGCAGTACTTC TRBJ2-7 TRBD1 once TRBV7-2
CASSPDRDSPLHF TGCGCCAGCAGCCCGGACAGAGATTCACCCCTCCACTTT TRBJ1-6 . few TRBV5-1
CASSLGQSSTDTQYF TGCGCCAGCAGCTTGGGACAGTCTAGCACAGATACGCAGTATTTT TRBJ2-3 . . TRBV5-1
CASHSLAVNYEQYF TGTGCCAGCCATTCCCTAGCGGTCAACTACGAGCAGTACTTC TRBJ2-7 TRBD2 . TRBV28
CASSSSSYEQYF TGTGCCAGCAGCTCCAGCTCCTACGAGCAGTACTTC TRBJ2-7 . . TRBV5-7
CASSAGWGAYEQYF TGTGCCAGCAGCGCCGGCTGGGGCGCCTACGAGCAGTACTTC TRBJ2-7 . few TRBV5-4
CASSVPNQARVGEQYF TGTGCCAGCAGCGTACCAAATCAGGCCCGCGTCGGCGAGCAGTACTTC TRBJ2-7 . . TRBV28
CATSRDLGGGTETQYF TGTGCCACCAGCAGAGATCTAGGGGGGGGCACGGAGACCCAGTACTTC TRBJ2-5 . . TRBV15
CASSQVKGAAGELFF TGCGCCAGCAGCCAAGTCAAGGGGGCGGCCGGGGAGCTGTTTTTT TRBJ2-2 TRBD1 . TRBV4-1
CASSSGTHNTDTQYF TGCGCCAGCAGCTCCGGGACTCATAACACAGATACGCAGTATTTT TRBJ2-3 . . TRBV5-1